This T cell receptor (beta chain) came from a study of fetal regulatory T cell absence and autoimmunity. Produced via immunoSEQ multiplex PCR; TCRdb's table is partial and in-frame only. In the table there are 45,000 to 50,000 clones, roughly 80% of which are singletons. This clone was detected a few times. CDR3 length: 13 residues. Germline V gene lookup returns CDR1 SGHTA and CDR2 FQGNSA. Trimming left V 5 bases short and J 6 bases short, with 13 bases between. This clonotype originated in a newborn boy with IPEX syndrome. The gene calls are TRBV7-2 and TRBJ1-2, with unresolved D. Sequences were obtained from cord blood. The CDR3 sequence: CASSPAAIDGYTF. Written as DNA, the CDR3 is TGTGCCAGCAGCCCCGCCGCTATAGATGGCTACACCTTC.